These 27 T cell receptor beta chains came from one sample sequenced in a study of neoadjuvant anti-PD-1 for oral cavity cancer. Data came from immunoSEQ multiplex PCR; TCRdb stores just in-frame clones and leaves some out. This sample has 15,000 or so clones, with over 65% found just once. The sequencing here drew on PBMCs, taken before nivolumab (anti-PD-1) treatment. These receptors originate from a person aged 35-79 years with oral cavity squamous cell carcinoma.

V is TRBV25-1 and J is TRBJ2-7, with D possibly matching TRBD1 (5 bases). The CDR3 has 12 residues. The V and J ends lost 3 bases and 3 bases respectively, with 6 bases between them. Germline CDR1 MGHDK, CDR2 SYGVNS. CDR3 sequence reads: CASSEGHYEQYF. The CDR3 DNA sequence: TGTGCCAGCAGTGAGGGGCACTACGAGCAGTACTTC.

This chain links TRBV18 with TRBJ2-7; 7 nucleotides match TRBD1. The CDR3 extends over 14 amino acids. V lost 6 bases to trimming and J lost 2 bases; unmatched junction nucleotides: 7. CDR1 is KGHSH and CDR2 is LQKENI in the germline V gene. The CDR3 bases are TGTGCCAGCTCGCCATCACAGGGGCCCTACGAGCAGTACTTC. The encoded protein is CASSPSQGPYEQYF.

The chain is built from TRBV27 and TRBJ1-1, with D uncertain. The V end lost 4 bases, the J end lost 1 base, and 7 bases lay between the germline ends. CDR3 length: 13 residues. Germline-derived CDR1 and CDR2 are MNHEY and SMNVEV (reference sequence). The CDR3 DNA reads as TGTGCCAGCAGTTATCTCCCGAACACTGAAGCTTTCTTT. Amino acids: CASSYLPNTEAFF.

The chain carries TRBV10-2 and TRBJ2-7; D is possibly TRBD1 (5 bases). The CDR3 has 13 residues. V shed 7 bases and J shed 6 bases, with 16 bases lying between them. CDR1 is WSHSY and CDR2 is SAAADI in the germline V gene. CDR3 sequence (DNA): TGCGCCAGCAAGGGCCAGGGTAACGGCGAGCAGTACTTC. Encoded protein: CASKGQGNGEQYF.

The chain carries TRBV6-5 and TRBJ1-3; a weak D match, TRBD1 (5 bases). Trimming shortened V by 0 bases and J by 0 bases, and 9 bases separated the two germline ends. The CDR3 runs 16 residues. The germline gives CDR1 MNHEY, CDR2 SVGAGI. The CDR3 region has the DNA TGTGCCAGCAGTTACTCGAGTCAGGGCTCTGGAAACACCATATATTTT. Its protein product is CASSYSSQGSGNTIYF.

The chain joins TRBV5-1 to TRBJ2-2, with TRBD1 as a possible D gene (5 bases). The germline V gene encodes CDR1 SGHRS and CDR2 YFSETQ. V was shortened by 6 bases and J by 3 bases, with 15 bases between the two germline ends. The CDR3 has 15 residues. In DNA form, the CDR3 reads TGCGCCAGCAATCAAGGGTTAGGGGACACCGGGGAGCTGTTTTTT. Its protein is CASNQGLGDTGELFF.

This clone has a handful of counts. The chain couples TRBV2 to TRBJ1-3; D call uncertain. Trimming removed 6 bases at V and 1 base at J, with 10 bases between. Germline-derived CDR1 and CDR2 are SNHLY and FYNNEI. The CDR3 extends over 14 amino acids. CDR3 amino acids: CASRSDPSGNTIYF. The CDR3 coding sequence is TGTGCCAGCAGGTCGGACCCTTCTGGAAACACCATATATTTT.

This chain uses TRBV27 with TRBJ2-1; 8 bases align to TRBD1. V was clipped by 3 bases and J by 7 bases; unmatched bases: 20. CDR3 length: 19 amino acids. Germline V lookup: CDR1 MNHEY, CDR2 SMNVEV (reference sequence). The CDR3 coding sequence is TGTGCCAGCAGTTTCCTGACAGGGGCAGGGTATGGGGGAAAAAATGAGCAGTTCTTC. It specifies CASSFLTGAGYGGKNEQFF.

The V gene is TRBV5-6, the J gene TRBJ1-5, with D hard to call. With 2 bases removed from V and 3 bases from J, the gap between germline ends came to 9 bases. The CDR3 is made up of 14 amino acids. Germline V gene lookup returns CDR1 SGHDT and CDR2 YYEEEE. CDR3 region: CASSLQHSNQPQHF. CDR3 bases: TGTGCCAGCAGCTTACAACACTCCAATCAGCCCCAGCATTTT.

The chain uses TRBV6-4 and TRBJ2-1; 9 bases line up with TRBD2. CDR3 length: 15 residues. Trimming at V came to 5 bases and at J to 6 bases, leaving 8 bases not matched to a gene. The germline V gene encodes CDR1 MRHNA and CDR2 SNTAGT. CDR3 loop: CASSYAGGGTNEQFF. CDR3 coding DNA: TGTGCCAGCAGTTACGCGGGAGGGGGGACCAATGAGCAGTTCTTC.

This chain joins TRBV5-8 and TRBJ2-7, with D unclear. The CDR3 is made up of 15 amino acids. The germline V and J ends were trimmed by 1 base and 1 base, with 12 bases remaining between them. From germline, CDR1 is SGHTS and CDR2 YDEGEE. The CDR3 loop reads CASSLYRSDSYEQYF. The CDR3 nucleotides are TGTGCCAGCAGCTTGTACCGGTCGGATTCCTACGAGCAGTACTTC.

The rearrangement uses TRBV6-1 and TRBJ2-7; D is ambiguous. The CDR3 spans 11 residues. Germline values: CDR1 MNHNS, CDR2 SASEGT. Between the trimmed V and J ends, which lost 5 bases and 9 bases, there was a span of 11 bases. CDR3 region: CASSSGLVQYF. Written as DNA, the CDR3 is TGTGCCAGCAGTTCCGGGCTTGTGCAGTACTTC.

This clone has just one count. The rearrangement joins TRBV19 to TRBJ1-5; TRBD1 might be the D (5 bases). Germline V gene lookup returns CDR1 LNHDA and CDR2 SQIVND (reference sequence). The CDR3 sequence is 14 residues long. V dropped 1 base and J dropped 1 base, with 5 bases sitting between them. The CDR3 region is CASSIGGSNQPQHF. As DNA, the CDR3 is TGTGCCAGTAGTATAGGGGGCAGCAATCAGCCCCAGCATTTT.

This clone was seen more than once but under ten times. The V and J genes are TRBV4-2 and TRBJ2-6; D unresolved. The CDR3 spans 17 residues. Germline assignment: CDR1 LGHNA and CDR2 YNFKEQ. Trimming left V 1 base short and J 0 bases short, with 10 bases between. CDR3 protein: CASSQGASPSGANVLTF. In DNA form, the CDR3 reads TGTGCCAGCAGCCAAGGGGCCTCCCCCTCTGGGGCCAACGTCCTGACTTTC.

The rearrangement links TRBV10-2 to TRBJ2-7, with TRBD2 matching over 11 bases. V was pared by 4 bases and J by 3 bases, with 2 bases of the junction left unmatched. CDR3 length equals 14 residues. Germline CDR1 WSHSY, CDR2 SAAADI. Written as DNA, the CDR3 is TGCGCCAGCAGTGGACTAGCGGGGATCTACGAGCAGTACTTC. Protein sequence: CASSGLAGIYEQYF.

This clone was picked up a small number of times. The chain carries TRBV4-1 and TRBJ1-2; D may be TRBD1 (5 bases). Germline V lookup: CDR1 MGHRA, CDR2 YSYEKL. The CDR3 covers 16 residues. Trimming left V 1 base short and J 7 bases short, with 19 bases between. The CDR3 DNA reads as TGCGCCAGCAGCCAAGGGGGAAGCGGGGCCCTATCTGGCTACACCTTC. It is translated as CASSQGGSGALSGYTF.

This clone showed up just once. This sequence joins TRBV6-6 and TRBJ2-3, with D uncertain. V lost 6 bases to trimming and J lost 7 bases, with 17 bases between them. Germline-derived CDR1 and CDR2 are MNHNY and SVGAGI (reference sequence). This CDR3 spans 14 amino acids. The CDR3 DNA is TGTGCCAGCAGCCCCGAAAGTTTCGTGAATACGCAGTATTTT. Residues: CASSPESFVNTQYF.

The chain uses TRBV30 and TRBJ2-1, with 10 nucleotides matching TRBD1. CDR3 length equals 12 residues. CDR1 GTSNPN and CDR2 SVGIG come from the germline V gene (reference sequence). The CDR3 DNA reads TGTGCTATCTCGGACAGGGGGGATGAGCAGTTCTTC. Translated: CAISDRGDEQFF.

This clone was observed once. The rearrangement uses TRBV27 and TRBJ1-2; D ambiguous. Germline V gives CDR1 MNHEY, CDR2 SMNVEV (reference sequence). Trimming took off 1 base at V and 0 bases at J, with 6 bases between the two ends. This CDR3 is 14 amino acids long. The CDR3 DNA is TGTGCCAGCAGTTTATTCAACTCTAACTATGGCTACACCTTC. Encoded protein: CASSLFNSNYGYTF.

This clone was seen once. The V and J genes are TRBV6-1 and TRBJ1-3; D gene ambiguous. The germline V gene encodes CDR1 MNHNS and CDR2 SASEGT. V lost 4 bases, J lost 0 bases, and 10 bases lay in between. This CDR3 has 15 residues. CDR3 protein: CASSGDDTSGNTIYF. The CDR3 DNA sequence: TGTGCCAGCAGTGGGGATGACACCTCTGGAAACACCATATATTTT.

This clone was counted between two and nine times. V usage is TRBV29-1 and J usage is TRBJ2-2, with 7 bases aligning to TRBD2. The CDR3 extends over 15 amino acids. The trim removed 1 base at V and 4 bases at J, leaving 6 bases unmatched. CDR1 and CDR2 from the germline V gene are SQVTM and ANQGSEA. This CDR3 is CSVEAIPGGTGELFF. CDR3 in DNA: TGCAGCGTTGAAGCGATACCGGGGGGCACCGGGGAGCTGTTTTTT.

The rearrangement links TRBV4-1 to TRBJ2-5, with 9 bases matching TRBD2. V trimming: 0 bases; J trimming: 5 bases; junction bases outside the gene matches: 7. CDR1 and CDR2 from the germline V gene are MGHRA and YSYEKL. The CDR3 is 16 amino acids. The CDR3 sequence: CASSQDIVAGGETQYF. The DNA for the CDR3 is TGCGCCAGCAGCCAAGACATTGTTGCGGGGGGGGAGACCCAGTACTTC.

This chain links TRBV6-5 with TRBJ2-1; D unresolved. Germline-derived CDR1 and CDR2 are MNHEY and SVGAGI. There are 15 residues in the CDR3. V was pared by 5 bases and J by 6 bases, with 17 bases between. The CDR3 reads CASSPGVGGSNEQFF. CDR3 coding DNA: TGTGCCAGCAGTCCGGGTGTGGGCGGTTCCAATGAGCAGTTCTTC.

V usage is TRBV7-9 and J usage is TRBJ1-1; D is undetermined. This CDR3 region has 13 residues. V shed 1 base and J shed 3 bases, with 6 bases lying between them. The V gene's germline CDR1 is SEHNR and CDR2 FQNEAQ (reference sequence). DNA of the CDR3: TGTGCCAGCAGCTTAGGGTTAGACACTGAAGCTTTCTTT. It is translated as CASSLGLDTEAFF.

The J gene is TRBJ2-7, the V gene TRBV9, with 11 nucleotides matching TRBD2. V shed 0 bases and J 1 base; nucleotides not matched to a gene: 0. The CDR3 runs 15 residues. Looked up from germline, CDR1 is SGDLS and CDR2 is YYNGEE. This CDR3 is CASSVGTSGSYEQYF. As DNA, the CDR3 is TGTGCCAGCAGCGTAGGGACTAGCGGGTCCTACGAGCAGTACTTC.

The chain uses TRBV9 and TRBJ2-2, with D perhaps TRBD1 (5 bases). The germline CDR1 and CDR2 sequences are SGDLS and YYNGEE. The CDR3 length is 15 residues. Trimming stripped 3 bases from V and 3 bases from J, with 12 bases between. The CDR3 sequence: CASSGSQAHTGELFF. CDR3 bases: TGTGCCAGCAGCGGTTCACAGGCTCACACCGGGGAGCTGTTTTTT.

V and J are TRBV11-3 and TRBJ2-3, with D hard to call. This CDR3 comprises 14 residues. V lost 1 base and J lost 0, with 5 bases in between. Germline assignment: CDR1 SGHNT and CDR2 YENEEA. CDR3 bases: TGTGCCAGCAGCTTAGCTCCTAGCACAGATACGCAGTATTTT. Translation gives CASSLAPSTDTQYF.